The 8 T cell receptor beta chains below all came from one sample that was sequenced in a study of cytomegalovirus exposure and HLA in healthy donors (dated by TCRdb to 2016 to 2017). Libraries came from the immunoSEQ multiplex PCR assay. A mixture of 60 forward primers for TCR Vbeta segments and 13 reverse primers for TCR Jbeta segments was used in the multiplex PCR. TCRdb retrieved this table from immuneACCESS and kept in-frame rearrangements only. Not all clones are present; in checked studies, unresolved V genes account for under half, and no reason is known for the remainder. In all, the sample holds about 130,000 clones, and more than 7.5% of those were seen once. Clones ranked in the top ten supply under 2% of the sample. Sequenced sample: PBMCs. Receptors were obtained from a man between 50 and 59 years old in good health and CMV-seronegative.

Regarding this clone: Other DNA sequences in this specimen translate into the identical CDR3. This chain connects TRBV5-1 to TRBJ1-4, with 8 nucleotides matching TRBD1. After removal of 4 bases from V and 9 bases from J, the junction contained 11 bases not matched to a gene. The V gene's germline CDR1 is SGHRS and CDR2 YFSETQ. The CDR3 runs to 15 residues. The DNA for the CDR3 is TGCGCCAGCAGCCCACTGACAGGGGATATGAAAAAACTGTTTTTT. As protein: CASSPLTGDMKKLFF.

The chain is built from TRBV6-1 and TRBJ2-1; TRBD1 matches at 9 bases. Trimming cost V 4 bases and J 0 bases; bases outside gene matches: 4. The CDR3 is 16 residues long. CDR1 is MNHNS and CDR2 is SASEGT in the germline V gene. The CDR3 sequence is CASSGKDRGSYNEQFF. Here the CDR3 DNA reads TGTGCCAGCAGTGGGAAGGACAGGGGCTCCTACAATGAGCAGTTCTTC.

The rearrangement links TRBV27 to TRBJ1-2, with 7 nucleotides matching TRBD1. The germline CDR1 and CDR2 sequences are MNHEY and SMNVEV (reference sequence). The ends lost 5 bases at V and 4 bases at J; junction bases unmatched: 7. The CDR3 spans 14 residues. The CDR3 nucleotides read TGTGCCAGCAGTCCCCCGACAGGGACCTATGGCTACACCTTC. Its translation is CASSPPTGTYGYTF.

Concerning this clone itself: Compared with germline, one end of the junction differs, possibly owing to a read error. The chain is built from TRBV6-1 and TRBJ2-2, with TRBD1 matching over 7 bases. This CDR3 is 13 amino acids long. CDR1 MNHNS and CDR2 SASEGT come from the germline V gene. The CDR3 region has the DNA TGTGCCAGCAGTGAAGCGGACACAGGGGAGATGTTTTTC. Translated: CASSEADTGEMFF.

The genes are TRBV2 and TRBJ1-3; possibly TRBD1 for D (5 bases). The CDR3 is made up of 16 amino acids. CDR1 and CDR2 (germline): SNHLY, FYNNEI. V gave up 4 bases and J gave up 2 bases, with 15 bases separating them. The CDR3 sequence is CASSAAGLGTGNTIYF. The DNA for the CDR3 is TGTGCCAGCAGTGCGGCGGGGCTAGGGACTGGAAACACCATATATTTT.

The chain combines TRBV18 with TRBJ1-2; 7 bases line up with TRBD1. The V gene's germline CDR1 is KGHSH and CDR2 LQKENI. The CDR3 spans 16 residues. V dropped 6 bases and J dropped 3; count of bases not matched to a gene: 13. CDR3 loop: CASSAQPGQIDYGYTF. The DNA of the CDR3 is TGTGCCAGCTCGGCGCAACCGGGACAGATTGACTATGGCTACACCTTC.

This clone was recorded once. The gene calls are TRBV21-1 and TRBJ2-7; the D call of TRBD2 is as the table states it, not checked on the DNA. TRBV21-1 is designated a pseudogene. The CDR3 runs to 13 residues. CDR3 loop: CASSKRPRYEQYF. In nucleotides, the CDR3 is TGTGCCAGCAGCAAACGCCCTAGGTACGAGCAGTACTTC.

The gene calls are TRBV6-6 and TRBJ1-5; tentatively, D is TRBD1 (6 bases). This CDR3 is 16 amino acids long. Per the germline V gene, CDR1 is MNHNY and CDR2 is SVGAGI (reference sequence). Deletions cut 5 bases from V and 6 bases from J, with 20 bases between. The CDR3 spells CASSPADRGRPQPQHF. CDR3 bases: TGTGCCAGCAGTCCCGCGGACAGAGGACGGCCTCAGCCCCAGCATTTT.